This is a list of T cell receptor beta chains from one sample in a study of blood T cell repertoires in COVID-19. Profiled with immunoSEQ multiplex PCR; TCRdb holds only in-frame clones, not every one. This table holds about 160,000 clones, around 74% found once. The specimen sequenced was peripheral blood. The origin of the receptors is a man between 70 and 80 years old with acute or convalescent COVID-19. The CDR3 runs from the conserved cysteine through the conserved F or W. A D gene is named only where the DNA matches it firmly. The size entry is marked missing in some rows and otherwise reads once, few, many or a size class.

abundance	v_gene	d_gene	j_gene	CDR3aa	CDR3nt
.	TRBV10-2	.	TRBJ2-3	CASSFSGSTDTQYF	TGCGCCAGCAGTTTTAGCGGAAGCACAGATACGCAGTATTTT
.	TRBV7-2	.	TRBJ2-3	CASGTGTDTQYF	TGTGCCAGCGGCACAGGGACAGATACGCAGTATTTT
.	TRBV2	TRBD2	TRBJ2-1	CASRGGLAGTGPQFF	TGTGCCAGCAGAGGGGGACTAGCGGGGACCGGGCCCCAGTTCTTC
once	TRBV2	.	TRBJ2-1	CASKIGSSYNEQFF	TGTGCCAGTAAAATCGGGAGCTCCTACAATGAGCAGTTCTTC
.	TRBV11-2	.	TRBJ2-3	CASSLEGGGTDTQYF	TGTGCCAGCAGCTTAGAAGGCGGGGGCACAGATACGCAGTATTTT
once	TRBV5-6	.	TRBJ1-2	CASSLRHNYGYTF	TGTGCCAGCAGCCTCCGACACAACTATGGCTACACCTTC
.	TRBV7-6	TRBD1	TRBJ2-5	CASSSPGQGGFGQETQYF	TGTGCCAGCAGCTCGCCGGGACAGGGGGGATTCGGGCAAGAGACCCAGTACTTC
.	TRBV3-1/TRBV3-2	.	TRBJ2-4	CASSQDRRAEGKNIQYF	TGTGCCAGCAGCCAAGATCGAAGGGCGGAGGGCAAAAACATTCAGTACTTC
.	TRBV2	TRBD2	TRBJ2-5	CASSESGSWAETQYF	TGTGCCAGCAGTGAAAGCGGGAGCTGGGCAGAGACCCAGTACTTC
.	TRBV13	.	TRBJ1-1	CASSLGFGPGRNTEAFF	TGTGCCAGCAGCTTAGGCTTCGGCCCGGGTAGGAACACTGAAGCTTTCTTT
.	TRBV6-6	.	TRBJ1-3	CASSPIQGKTSGNTIYF	TGTGCCAGCAGTCCTATACAGGGTAAAACCTCTGGAAACACCATATATTTT
.	TRBV28	.	TRBJ1-6	CASSLFTGSPLHF	TGTGCCAGCAGTTTATTTACGGGTTCACCCCTCCACTTT
.	TRBV30	.	TRBJ2-6	CACRQFGANVLTF	TGTGCCTGTCGACAGTTTGGGGCCAACGTCCTGACTTTC
.	TRBV24-1	TRBD1	TRBJ1-1	CATSETGTGKVDTEAFF	TGTGCCACCAGTGAAACCGGGACAGGGAAGGTTGACACTGAAGCTTTCTTT
.	TRBV4-1	TRBD1	TRBJ1-5	CASSQVPGTGNQPQHF	TGCGCCAGCAGCCAAGTCCCTGGGACAGGGAATCAGCCCCAGCATTTT
.	TRBV19	TRBD2	TRBJ2-7	CASSILAGTYEQYF	TGTGCCAGTAGTATTTTAGCGGGAACCTACGAGCAGTACTTC
.	TRBV9	TRBD2	TRBJ2-5	CASSSASGAYQETQYF	TGTGCCAGCAGCAGCGCTAGCGGGGCGTACCAAGAGACCCAGTACTTC
once	TRBV7-2	TRBD2	TRBJ2-1	CASSLAGTSGSDEQFF	TGTGCCAGCAGCTTAGCAGGGACTAGCGGGAGTGATGAGCAGTTCTTC
.	TRBV5-4	.	TRBJ1-2	CASSLDSTSYGYTF	TGTGCCAGCAGCTTGGACAGTACGAGTTATGGCTACACCTTC
.	TRBV19	TRBD2	TRBJ2-2	CASSTRGREVAGELFF	TGTGCCAGTAGTACCCGGGGGCGGGAGGTCGCCGGGGAGCTGTTTTTT
once	TRBV4-2	TRBD2	TRBJ2-7	CASSQDSGGALEQYF	TGTGCCAGCAGCCAGGATAGCGGGGGGGCGCTTGAGCAGTACTTC
once	TRBV28	.	TRBJ1-5	CASSGTIYSNQPQHF	TGTGCCAGCAGTGGGACAATCTATAGCAATCAGCCCCAGCATTTT
.	TRBV9	.	TRBJ2-1	CASSVDDRNNEQFF	TGTGCCAGCAGCGTAGACGACAGAAACAATGAGCAGTTCTTC
.	TRBV29-1	TRBD1	TRBJ2-7	CSVVTGVYEQYF	TGCAGCGTAGTTACAGGGGTCTACGAGCAGTACTTC
.	TRBV5-5	TRBD2	TRBJ2-1	CASSSPILAANEQFF	TGTGCCAGCAGCTCACCCATACTAGCGGCCAATGAGCAGTTCTTC
.	TRBV5-1	.	TRBJ1-2	CASNSGGQINYGYTF	TGCGCCAGCAACTCAGGAGGACAGATCAACTATGGCTACACCTTC
few	TRBV25-1	.	TRBJ2-7	CASSLAGIYEQYF	TGTGCCAGCAGTTTGGCAGGGATTTACGAGCAGTACTTC
.	TRBV12-3/TRBV12-4	.	TRBJ1-3	CASRAPGNTIYF	TGTGCCAGCAGGGCCCCCGGAAACACCATATATTTT
once	TRBV19	TRBD1	TRBJ2-7	CASRQGLGYEQYF	TGTGCCAGTAGACAGGGGCTGGGCTACGAGCAGTACTTC
.	TRBV11-2	TRBD2	TRBJ2-2	CASSLAAGLARELFF	TGTGCCAGCAGCTTAGCAGCGGGACTAGCAAGGGAGCTGTTTTTT
.	TRBV5-4	TRBD1	TRBJ1-6	CASSSTGGNNSPLHF	TGTGCCAGCAGCTCGACAGGGGGCAATAATTCACCCCTCCACTTT
.	TRBV24-1	.	TRBJ2-1	CAIASPGYNEQFF	TGTGCCATAGCCTCGCCCGGGTATAATGAGCAGTTCTTC
.	TRBV5-6	TRBD2	TRBJ2-1	CASSLPGGRGLRAQFF	TGTGCCAGCAGCTTGCCGGGCGGGAGGGGACTTCGGGCGCAGTTCTTC
.	TRBV19	.	TRBJ1-5	CASDVNSNQPQHF	TGTGCCAGTGATGTTAACAGTAATCAGCCCCAGCATTTT
.	TRBV11-3	.	TRBJ2-6	CASSTGKAGANVLTF	TGTGCCAGCAGCACAGGGAAGGCTGGGGCCAACGTCCTGACTTTC
once	TRBV24-1	TRBD1	TRBJ2-3	CATSDPVQGMGGDTQYF	TGTGCCACCAGTGACCCTGTACAGGGGATGGGCGGGGATACGCAGTATTTT
.	TRBV27	TRBD1	TRBJ1-2	CASRGQGEFNYGYTF	TGTGCCAGCCGGGGACAGGGTGAATTTAACTATGGCTACACCTTC
.	TRBV3-1/TRBV3-2	.	TRBJ1-1	CASNMNTEAFF	TGTGCCAGCAACATGAACACTGAAGCTTTCTTT
.	TRBV12-3/TRBV12-4	TRBD1	TRBJ1-2	CASREDRGHGYTF	TGTGCCAGCAGAGAGGACAGGGGGCATGGCTACACCTTC
.	TRBV6-6	.	TRBJ2-1	CASWGDGNEQFF	TGTGCCAGCTGGGGGGATGGCAATGAGCAGTTCTTC
.	TRBV5-6	TRBD2	TRBJ2-5	CASSWRTSGRGTETQYF	TGTGCCAGCAGTTGGAGGACTAGCGGGAGAGGAACGGAGACCCAGTACTTC
.	TRBV10-3	TRBD2	TRBJ2-3	CAISAGGGGPSTDTQYF	TGTGCCATCAGTGCCGGCGGGGGGGGTCCTAGCACAGATACGCAGTATTTT
.	TRBV19	.	TRBJ1-3	CASSLNGIYSGNTIYF	TGTGCCAGTAGCCTTAACGGGATCTACTCTGGAAACACCATATATTTT
.	TRBV29-1	.	TRBJ2-7	CSVETASYEQYF	TGCAGCGTTGAAACAGCTTCCTACGAGCAGTACTTC
.	TRBV6-5	.	TRBJ1-1	CASSYPGVTEAFF	TGTGCCAGCAGTTACCCAGGGGTCACTGAAGCTTTCTTT
.	TRBV19	TRBD2	TRBJ2-7	CASSPTSGPWESSYEQYF	TGTGCCAGTAGTCCCACTAGCGGACCTTGGGAAAGTTCCTACGAGCAGTACTTC
.	TRBV7-9	.	TRBJ2-2	CASSPGGLSTGELFF	TGTGCCAGCAGCCCTGGAGGTTTGTCCACCGGGGAGCTGTTTTTT
.	TRBV5-1	.	TRBJ2-5	CASSLSSGFQETQYF	TGCGCCAGCAGCTTGAGTTCAGGGTTTCAAGAGACCCAGTACTTC
.	TRBV12-3/TRBV12-4	.	TRBJ1-5	CASSRDINQPQHF	TGTGCCAGCAGTCGGGACATCAATCAGCCCCAGCATTTT
.	TRBV9	TRBD1	TRBJ2-3	CASRDTGGHGTDTQYF	TGTGCCAGCAGGGACACAGGGGGCCACGGCACAGATACGCAGTATTTT
.	TRBV7-2	.	TRBJ2-1	CASSLVPGSNEQFF	TGTGCCAGCAGCTTAGTACCCGGGAGTAATGAGCAGTTCTTC
few	TRBV11-2	TRBD2	TRBJ2-7	CASSLGSLAGAYEQYF	TGTGCCAGCAGCTTAGGGTCCCTAGCGGGAGCCTACGAGCAGTACTTC
few	TRBV28	.	TRBJ1-1	CASSLFGRLRNTEAFF	TGTGCCAGCAGTTTATTTGGTCGACTCAGAAACACTGAAGCTTTCTTT
.	TRBV4-1	TRBD2	TRBJ2-4	CASSQVSGSRDIQYF	TGCGCCAGCAGCCAAGTTAGCGGGAGTAGGGACATTCAGTACTTC
.	TRBV7-9	.	TRBJ1-4	CASSNPQGRVNEKLFF	TGTGCCAGCAGCAACCCCCAGGGGCGGGTAAATGAAAAACTGTTTTTT